This T cell receptor beta chain stems from a study of blood T cell repertoires in COVID-19. On the study more broadly: Collection of acute and convalescent COVID-19 samples took place in the United States, Italy and Spain.

Original data processing: Estimated nucleated cell counts came from reference gene primer amplification. Assay: immunoSEQ multiplex PCR; the TCRdb copy retains only in-frame clones and omits some. V and J calls and clone size are as listed in that table; D and trimming were resolved from the DNA. The table has about 58,000 clones, over 70% seen once. V was clipped by 7 bases and J by 7 bases; unmatched bases: 19. This CDR3 spans 16 amino acids. Germline CDR1 is SGHTA and CDR2 is FQGNSA. This receptor was obtained from a human donor in a cohort sampled during active COVID-19. The sequenced sample was peripheral blood. The chain couples TRBV7-2 to TRBJ2-7; TRBD2 aligns across 7 bases. The CDR3 loop reads CASNFWESDGRSEQYF. DNA for the CDR3: TGTGCCAGCAACTTCTGGGAGTCGGACGGGAGGAGTGAGCAGTACTTC.